This TCR beta chain was retrieved from a study of identifying expanded T cells in peripheral blood. Whole-study results and caveats: Variance in clone template counts between approximately 2-week samples significantly increased with total template count across all healthy donors.

Of note for this clone: Its antigen is still unknown.

Using immunoSEQ multiplex PCR, the repertoire was profiled, and TCRdb retains in-frame clones only, with some absent. The table records about 91,000 clones, more than 70% of them present only once. Germline V CDR1 and CDR2: SGDLS, YYNGEE. This CDR3 contains 14 residues. Trimming removed 4 bases at V and 1 base at J, with 11 bases between. The clonotype comes from a person aged 18 to 75 in good health. Sequencing was done on a sample of blood. The chain recombines TRBV9 with TRBJ2-5; D possibly corresponds to TRBD1 (6 bases). The CDR3 DNA reads TGTGCCAGCAGCCCGGACAGCCGCCAAGAGACCCAGTACTTC. Translated, it gives CASSPDSRQETQYF.